This T cell receptor beta chain was retrieved from a study of T cells in Graves' hyperthyroidism and ophthalmopathy. When ophthalmopathy did not progress within 18 months, Graves' hyperthyroidism was considered stable. Patients were excluded because of uncontrolled infection, other autoimmune disease, pregnancy or lactation. Study results and caveats: The model forecast ophthalmopathy, anticipating it by a median about six months before onset. A 13 V-J signature model discriminated ophthalmopathy versus stable hyperthyroidism.

There were TCR beta CDR3 regions amplified from RNA transcripts. The HTBI primer set drove a first-round RT-PCR of the TCR CDR3. TCRdb re-called the multiplex PCR reads with MiXCR, one entry per CDR3 protein. The data show about 180,000 distinct CDR3 sequences, with about 17% seen just once and 25% to 35% held by the top ten. Germline V gene lookup returns CDR1 MDHEN and CDR2 SYDVKM. The CDR3 runs to 18 residues. With 2 bases removed from V and 10 bases from J, the gap between germline ends came to 29 bases. On this clonotype: The antigen is not known.

This rearrangement joins TRBV28 to TRBJ1-2; possible D gene TRBD1, 5 bases. This clonotype was sampled from a woman between 50 and 59 years old with Graves' hyperthyroidism. Sequences were obtained from blood. The CDR3 nucleotides read TGTGCCAGCAGTTTAATCCTGGGAGGGGCCACCGAAACTATACTCTACACCTTC. Translating gives CASSLILGGATETILYTF.